The source of this T cell receptor beta chain is a study of blood T cell repertoires in COVID-19. Authors' methods: Estimated nucleated cell counts came from reference gene primer amplification. This table comes from immunoSEQ multiplex PCR, and its TCRdb copy is limited to in-frame clones, with some not included. V and J calls plus clone size are reproduced from that table; the DNA served to infer D and trimming. The data contain more than 65,000 clones, roughly 80% of them singletons. The germline V and J ends were trimmed by 1 base and 0 bases, with 8 bases remaining between them. CDR3 length: 15 residues. Germline CDR1 KGHSH, CDR2 LQKENI.

The chain employs TRBV18 and TRBJ2-3; no definite D call. The receptor was derived from a woman of 80 years or more with acute or convalescent COVID-19. The specimen was peripheral blood. The chain's CDR3 is CASSPQAQSTDTQYF. The CDR3 DNA follows: TGTGCCAGCTCACCACAGGCACAGAGCACAGATACGCAGTATTTT.